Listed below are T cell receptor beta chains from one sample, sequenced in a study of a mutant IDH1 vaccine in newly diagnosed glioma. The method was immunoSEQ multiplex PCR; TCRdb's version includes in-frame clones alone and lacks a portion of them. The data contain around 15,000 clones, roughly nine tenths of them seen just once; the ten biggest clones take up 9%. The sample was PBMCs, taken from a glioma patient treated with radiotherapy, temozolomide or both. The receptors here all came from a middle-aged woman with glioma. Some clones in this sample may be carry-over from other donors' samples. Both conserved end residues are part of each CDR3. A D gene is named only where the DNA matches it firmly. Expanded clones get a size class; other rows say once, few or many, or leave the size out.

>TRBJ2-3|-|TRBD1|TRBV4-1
TGCGCCAGCAGCCGGACAGGGGGGGGTGATACGCAGTATTTT
CASSRTGGGDTQYF
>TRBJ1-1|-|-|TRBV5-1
TGCGCCAGCAGCTTTACCAGGGAAGGGAACACTGAAGCTTTCTTT
CASSFTREGNTEAFF
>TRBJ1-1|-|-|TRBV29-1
TGCAGCGTTGACGGGGGAGAGAACACTGAAGCTTTCTTT
CSVDGGENTEAFF
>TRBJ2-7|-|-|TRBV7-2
TGTGCCAGCAGCCCCTACACCTACGAGCAGTACTTC
CASSPYTYEQYF
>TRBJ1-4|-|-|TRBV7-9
TGTGCCTTACTCTCGGGGGATGAAAAACTGTTTTTT
CALLSGDEKLFF
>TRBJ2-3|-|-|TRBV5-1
TGCGCCAGCAGCTTTGGGGGGGCGAGCACAGATACGCAGTATTTT
CASSFGGASTDTQYF
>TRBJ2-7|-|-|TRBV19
TGTGCCAGTAGTATAAACCACAGGGACGAGCAGTACTTC
CASSINHRDEQYF
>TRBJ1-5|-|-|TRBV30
TGTGCCTGGAGTGTACAAGAGGATCAGCCCCAGCATTTT
CAWSVQEDQPQHF
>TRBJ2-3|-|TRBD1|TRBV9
TGTGCCAGCAGCGCCGACAGGGGGCCCCGCACAGATACGCAGTATTTT
CASSADRGPRTDTQYF
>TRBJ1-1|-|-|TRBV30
TGTGCCTGGGGGAAGGCTGACCGGTGGAACACTGAAGCTTTCTTT
CAWGKADRWNTEAFF
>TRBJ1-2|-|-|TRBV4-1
TGCGCCAGCAGCCAAGAAGGGGCCGGGGCTGCTCACTATGGCTACACCTTC
CASSQEGAGAAHYGYTF
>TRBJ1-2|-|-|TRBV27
TGTGCCAGCAGAATGGGGGGCAACTATGGCTACACCTTC
CASRMGGNYGYTF
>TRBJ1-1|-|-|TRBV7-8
TGTGCCAGCAGCATAAGGGGGAACACTGAAGCTTTCTTT
CASSIRGNTEAFF
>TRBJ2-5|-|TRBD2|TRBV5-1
TGCGCCAGCAGCCTGGGTAGGTGGGAGGGCCGGCAAGAGACCCAGTACTTC
CASSLGRWEGRQETQYF
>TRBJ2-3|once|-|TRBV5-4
TGTGCCAGCAGCTTGGGGAGCACAGATACGCAGTATTTT
CASSLGSTDTQYF
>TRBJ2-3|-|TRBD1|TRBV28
TGTGCCAGCAGTTTAATAGGGACAGCTCGCACAGATACGCAGTATTTT
CASSLIGTARTDTQYF
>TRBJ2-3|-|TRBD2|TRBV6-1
TGTGCCAGCAGTGAGTTGGGGGGGGGCACAGATACGCAGTATTTT
CASSELGGGTDTQYF
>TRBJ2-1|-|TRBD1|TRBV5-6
TGTGCCAGCAACATAAAAGACCTAGACAGGGTTGAGCAGTTCTTC
CASNIKDLDRVEQFF
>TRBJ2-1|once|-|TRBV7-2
TGTGCCAGCAGCTTAATGGGAGTACGATACAATGAGCAGTTCTTC
CASSLMGVRYNEQFF
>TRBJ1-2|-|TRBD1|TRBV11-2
TGTGCCAGCAGCACGACAGGGATGAATGGCTACACCTTC
CASSTTGMNGYTF
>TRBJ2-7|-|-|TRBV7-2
TGTGCCAGCAGCTCTACCGGGACCTTTTCCTACGAGCAGTACTTC
CASSSTGTFSYEQYF
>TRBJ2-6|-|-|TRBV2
TGTGCCAGCACCGTATCTGCTGGGGCCAACGTCCTGACTTTC
CASTVSAGANVLTF
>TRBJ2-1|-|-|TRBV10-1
TGCGCCAGCAGCCCTCGGTCCTCCTACAATGAGCAGTTCTTC
CASSPRSSYNEQFF
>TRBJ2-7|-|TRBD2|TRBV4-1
TGCGCCAGCAGCCAAGAGGGCCAGCGGGGGGCCTACGAGCAGTACTTC
CASSQEGQRGAYEQYF
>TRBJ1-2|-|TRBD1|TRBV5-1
TGCGCCAGCAGCGTACAGGGGGCGGAAGGCTACACCTTC
CASSVQGAEGYTF
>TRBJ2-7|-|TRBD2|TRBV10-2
TGCGCCAGCTGGGAGTGGAGTCCGGGAGGCGAGCAGTACTTC
CASWEWSPGGEQYF